These 9 T cell receptor beta chains were all obtained from the same sample, sequenced in a study of shared clonotypes between healthy human individuals (dated by TCRdb to 2019 to 2021). Library method: the immunoSEQ multiplex PCR assay. Entries here come from immuneACCESS through TCRdb and include only in-frame sequences with V and J called. Some clones fail to appear in such tables; in the studies checked, an unresolved V gene covers under half of the shortfall, and the cause of the remainder is unknown. Across this sample there are around 500,000 clones, with roughly 80% seen only once. The top ten constitute roughly 13% of the sample. The sequenced material came from PBMCs. The receptors derive from a woman between 40 and 55 years old in good health. Some clones in this sample may be carry-over from other donors' samples.

As to this clone: With only one base between it and a far larger clone, this is likely a read error. The rearrangement links TRBV7-2 to TRBJ2-7, with 14 positions matching TRBD2. V lost 5 bases, J lost 2 bases, and 8 bases stayed unmatched. The CDR3 runs 17 residues. Germline CDR1 reads SGHTA; CDR2 reads FQGNSA. The CDR3 coding sequence is TGTGCCAGCAGCCGAACCGGACTAGCGGGAGGCACCTACGAGCAGTACTTC. Its protein is CASSRTGLAGGTYEQYF.

This chain uses TRBV28 with TRBJ2-7; TRBD1 matches at 8 bases. Germline V lookup: CDR1 MDHEN, CDR2 SYDVKM. The ends lost 4 bases at V and 3 bases at J; junction bases unmatched: 8. There are 15 residues in the CDR3. This CDR3 is CASSSPHRGDYEQYF. Here the CDR3 DNA reads TGTGCCAGCAGTTCCCCCCACAGGGGGGACTACGAGCAGTACTTC.

Points on this clone: Given a far larger clone just one base away, this is likely a sequencing read error. The same CDR3 also results from other DNA sequences found in this sample. V gene TRBV5-6 combines with J gene TRBJ2-1; a possible D gene is TRBD2 (5 bases). Germline assignment: CDR1 SGHDT and CDR2 YYEEEE. Trimming stripped 8 bases from V and 12 bases from J, with 21 bases between. CDR3 length: 13 amino acids. CDR3 region: CASSVAWNTGQFF. CDR3 DNA: TGTGCCAGTAGCGTTGCATGGAACACTGGGCAGTTCTTC.

The chain has TRBV15 and TRBJ1-1, with D possibly TRBD1 on 6 matching bases. The CDR3 has 15 amino acids. The germline gives CDR1 LNHNV, CDR2 YYDKDF (reference sequence). Trimming shortened V by 0 bases and J by 5 bases, and 13 bases separated the two germline ends. The CDR3 reads CATSRDRGRGTEAFF. The CDR3 DNA is TGTGCCACCAGCAGAGATCGGGGGCGCGGGACTGAAGCTTTCTTT.

Turning to this clone: This likely came from a read error, as a far larger clone is one base away. The J gene is TRBJ2-3, the V gene TRBV6-4; 8 nucleotides line up with TRBD2. The CDR3 sequence is 15 residues long. Germline values: CDR1 MRHNA, CDR2 SNTAGT. The chain's CDR3 is CASSNSSGSTDTQYF. The CDR3 DNA follows: TGTGCCAGCAGTAACTCTAGCGGGAGCACAGATACGCAGTATTTT.

The chain has TRBV28 and TRBJ2-7, with D perhaps matching TRBD2 (6 bases). Germline V gives CDR1 MDHEN, CDR2 SYDVKM. The CDR3 runs 13 residues. With 2 bases removed from V and 3 bases from J, the gap between germline ends came to 8 bases. This CDR3 reads CASSLAGIYEQYF. The CDR3 DNA reads as TGTGCCAGCAGTTTAGCGGGAATCTACGAGCAGTACTTC.

This chain uses TRBV7-3 with TRBJ1-2; D is uncertain. This CDR3 has 15 residues. Germline CDR1 is SGHTA and CDR2 is FQGTGA. Trimming left V 4 bases short and J 8 bases short, with 20 bases between. The CDR3 sequence: CASSSKGGWVGGYTF. The CDR3 DNA is TGTGCCAGCAGCTCAAAAGGAGGGTGGGTTGGGGGCTACACCTTC.

On this clone: A far larger clone is one nucleotide away, so this likely arose from a read error. The V call is TRBV30, the J call TRBJ2-6; unclear D gene. The germline V gene has CDR1 GTSNPN and CDR2 SVGIG (reference sequence). The V and J ends lost 0 bases and 0 bases respectively, with 15 bases between them. The CDR3 is made up of 18 amino acids. Here the CDR3 reads CAWSVDQCSYSGANVLTF. The CDR3 DNA reads as TGTGCCTGGAGTGTAGACCAGTGTTCATACTCTGGGGCCAACGTCCTGACTTTC.

The chain has TRBV10-3 and TRBJ2-7, with D tentatively TRBD1 (6 bases). V was cut by 8 bases and J by 0 bases, with 20 bases left in between. Looked up from germline, CDR1 is ENHRY and CDR2 is SYGVKD. CDR3 length: 16 residues. The CDR3 nucleotides are TGTGCCATCGCATGGGGGCCTGAAGAGAGCTCCTACGAGCAGTACTTC. This sequence encodes CAIAWGPEESSYEQYF.